A single sample is the source of the 2 T cell receptor beta chains below, sequenced in a study of molecular identifiers for immune sequencing clone quantification. In TCRdb, the PCR reads were re-called with MiXCR into one record per CDR3 protein. The table shows approximately 550,000 distinct CDR3 sequences, with about 22% occurring only once. The sample was naive CD8+ T cells from blood, with Jurkat cell RNA spiked in. Subset in this sample: FACS-sorted CD8+CD4-CCR7+CD45RA+ naive T cells. The receptors here all came from a human donor in good health. Some libraries in this study had Jurkat cell RNA spiked in.

The V gene is TRBV3-1, the J gene TRBJ1-1, with TRBD1 as a possible D gene (5 bases). The CDR3 is made up of 17 amino acids. Trimming stripped 5 bases from V and 4 bases from J, with 23 bases between. The germline V gene encodes CDR1 LGHDT and CDR2 YNNKEL (reference sequence). CDR3 sequence: CASSSPDLGVVGTEAFF. DNA for the CDR3: TGTGCCAGCAGCTCCCCGGACCTAGGGGTCGTTGGCACTGAAGCTTTCTTT.

The gene calls are TRBV4-3 and TRBJ2-4, with 9 bases fitting TRBD2. V lost 0 bases, J lost 0 bases, and 9 bases stayed unmatched. Germline V lookup: CDR1 LGHNA, CDR2 YSLEER. The CDR3 sequence is 19 residues long. In nucleotides, the CDR3 is TGCGCCAGCAGCCAAGATAGAGCGGGGGGCTCCTTAGCCAAAAACATTCAGTACTTC. Encoded protein: CASSQDRAGGSLAKNIQYF.